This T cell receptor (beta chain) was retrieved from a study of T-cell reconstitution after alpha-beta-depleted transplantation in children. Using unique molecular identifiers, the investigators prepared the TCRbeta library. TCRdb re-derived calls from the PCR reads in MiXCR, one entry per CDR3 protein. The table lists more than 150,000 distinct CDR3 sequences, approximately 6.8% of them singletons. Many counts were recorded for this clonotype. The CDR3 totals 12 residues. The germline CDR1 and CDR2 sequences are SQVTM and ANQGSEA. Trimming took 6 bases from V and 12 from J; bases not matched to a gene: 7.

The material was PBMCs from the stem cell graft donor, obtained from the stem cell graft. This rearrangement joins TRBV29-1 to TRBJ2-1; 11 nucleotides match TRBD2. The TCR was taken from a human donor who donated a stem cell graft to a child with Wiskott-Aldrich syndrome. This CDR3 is CSVSLAGEAQFF. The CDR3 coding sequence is TGCAGCGTATCACTAGCGGGGGAGGCGCAGTTCTTC.